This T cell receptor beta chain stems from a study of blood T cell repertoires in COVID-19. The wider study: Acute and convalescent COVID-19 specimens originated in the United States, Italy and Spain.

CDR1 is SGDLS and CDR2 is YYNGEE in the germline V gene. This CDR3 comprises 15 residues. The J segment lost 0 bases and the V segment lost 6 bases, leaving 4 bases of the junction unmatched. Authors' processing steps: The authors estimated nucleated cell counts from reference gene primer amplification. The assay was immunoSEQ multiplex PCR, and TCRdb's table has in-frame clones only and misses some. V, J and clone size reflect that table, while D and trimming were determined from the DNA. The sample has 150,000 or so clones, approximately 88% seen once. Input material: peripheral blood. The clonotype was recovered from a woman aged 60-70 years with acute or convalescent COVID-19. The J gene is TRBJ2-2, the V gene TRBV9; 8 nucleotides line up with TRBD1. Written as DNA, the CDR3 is TGTGCCAGCACCCGACAGGGGACGAACACCGGGGAGCTGTTTTTT. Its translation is CASTRQGTNTGELFF.